This TCR beta chain was identified in a study of blood T cell repertoires in COVID-19. Background on the study: Collection of acute and convalescent COVID-19 samples took place in the United States, Italy and Spain. Nucleic acid was either cDNA or gDNA, and it came from T cells, B-cell-depleted T cells, or PBMCs.

Method: immunoSEQ multiplex PCR; TCRdb's copy keeps in-frame clones and lacks some. The sample comprises 200,000 to 250,000 clones, around 81% of which are singletons, and approximately 2.9% rests with the top ten. Germline-derived CDR1 and CDR2 are SQVTM and ANQGSEA. The CDR3 covers 12 residues. V lost 1 base to trimming and J lost 1 base, with 5 bases between them. The sequencing sample was made of peripheral blood. The chain couples TRBV29-1 to TRBJ2-7; no firm D call. The origin of this receptor is a woman in her 30s who had recovered from COVID-19. CDR3 nucleotides: TGCAGCGTTGAAGTCGGTTCCTACGAGCAGTACTTC. Encoded protein: CSVEVGSYEQYF.